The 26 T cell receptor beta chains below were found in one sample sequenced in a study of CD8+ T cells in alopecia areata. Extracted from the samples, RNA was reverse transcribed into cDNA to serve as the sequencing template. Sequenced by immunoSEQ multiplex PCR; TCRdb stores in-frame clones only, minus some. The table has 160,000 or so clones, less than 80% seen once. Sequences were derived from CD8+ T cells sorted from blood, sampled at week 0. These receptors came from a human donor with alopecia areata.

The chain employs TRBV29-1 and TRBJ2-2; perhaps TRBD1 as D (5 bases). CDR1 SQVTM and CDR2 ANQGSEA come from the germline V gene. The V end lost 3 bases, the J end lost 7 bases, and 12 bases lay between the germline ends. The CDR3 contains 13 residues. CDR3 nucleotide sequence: TGCAGCGTTGAGGAAGACAGCAACGGGGAGCTGTTTTTT. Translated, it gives CSVEEDSNGELFF.

CDR3 sequence (DNA): TGTGCCAGCAGTGGGTTACTAGCGGGGTACAATGAGCAGTTCTTC. This gives the protein CASSGLLAGYNEQFF. V and J are TRBV2 and TRBJ2-1, with 10 positions matching TRBD2. J was trimmed by 4 bases and V by 4 bases; bases with no gene match: 4. This CDR3 region has 15 residues. CDR1 and CDR2 (germline): SNHLY, FYNNEI. The entire variable domain, with the rest obtained from reference TRBV2 and TRBJ2-1, is as follows: EPEVTQTPSHQVTQMGQEVILRCVPISNHLYFYWYRQILGQKVEFLVSFYNNEISEKSEIFDDQFSVERPDGSNFTLKIRSTKLEDSAMYFCASSGLLAGYNEQFFGPGTRLTVL.

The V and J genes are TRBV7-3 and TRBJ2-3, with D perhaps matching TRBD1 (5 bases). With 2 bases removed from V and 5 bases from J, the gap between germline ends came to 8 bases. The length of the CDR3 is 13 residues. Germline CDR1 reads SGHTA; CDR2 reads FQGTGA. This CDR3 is CASSLGAGDTQYF. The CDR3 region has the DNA TGTGCCAGCAGCTTAGGGGCCGGAGATACGCAGTATTTT.

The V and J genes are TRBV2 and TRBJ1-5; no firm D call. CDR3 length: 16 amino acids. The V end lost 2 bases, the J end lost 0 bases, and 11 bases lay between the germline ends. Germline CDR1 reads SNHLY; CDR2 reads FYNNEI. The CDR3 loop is CASSEFPEYSNQPQHF. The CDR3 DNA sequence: TGTGCCAGCAGTGAATTCCCGGAATATAGCAATCAGCCCCAGCATTTT.

The CDR3 region is CAVTGGPNEQYF. CDR3 bases: TGTGCCGTCACAGGGGGCCCCAACGAGCAGTACTTC. The rearrangement joins TRBV10-3 to TRBJ2-7; 9 bases line up with TRBD1. Germline assignment: CDR1 ENHRY and CDR2 SYGVKD. CDR3 length equals 12 residues. V gave up 11 bases and J gave up 5 bases; unmatched junction bases: 7.

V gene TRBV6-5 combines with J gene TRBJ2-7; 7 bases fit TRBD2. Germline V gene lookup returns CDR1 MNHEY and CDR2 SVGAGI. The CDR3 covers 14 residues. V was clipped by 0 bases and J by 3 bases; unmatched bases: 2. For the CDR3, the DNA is TGTGCCAGCAGTTACTCTAGCGGGTTCTACGAGCAGTACTTC. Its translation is CASSYSSGFYEQYF.

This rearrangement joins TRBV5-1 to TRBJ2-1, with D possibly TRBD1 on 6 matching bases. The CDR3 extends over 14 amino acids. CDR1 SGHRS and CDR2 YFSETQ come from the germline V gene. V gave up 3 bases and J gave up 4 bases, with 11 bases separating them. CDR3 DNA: TGCGCCAGCAGCTCACCCGACAGGTACAATGAGCAGTTCTTC. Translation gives CASSSPDRYNEQFF.

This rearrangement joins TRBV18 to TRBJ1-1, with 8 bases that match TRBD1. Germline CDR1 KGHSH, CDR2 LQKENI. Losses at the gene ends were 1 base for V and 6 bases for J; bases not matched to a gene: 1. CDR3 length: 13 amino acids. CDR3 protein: CASSPRDRPEAFF. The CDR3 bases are TGTGCCAGCTCACCACGGGACAGGCCTGAAGCTTTCTTT.

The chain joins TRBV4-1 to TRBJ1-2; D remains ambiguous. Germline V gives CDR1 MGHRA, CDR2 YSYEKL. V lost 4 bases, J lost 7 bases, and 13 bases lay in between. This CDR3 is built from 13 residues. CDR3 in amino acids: CASSRAFSTGYTF. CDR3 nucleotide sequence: TGCGCCAGCAGCCGAGCATTTAGTACTGGCTACACCTTC.

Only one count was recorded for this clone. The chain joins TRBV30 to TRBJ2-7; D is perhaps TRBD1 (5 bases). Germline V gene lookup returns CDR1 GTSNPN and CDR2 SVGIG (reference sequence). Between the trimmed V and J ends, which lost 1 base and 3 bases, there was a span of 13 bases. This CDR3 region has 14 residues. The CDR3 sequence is CAWSAPGQVYEQYF. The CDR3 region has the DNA TGTGCCTGGAGTGCGCCAGGGCAAGTCTACGAGCAGTACTTC.

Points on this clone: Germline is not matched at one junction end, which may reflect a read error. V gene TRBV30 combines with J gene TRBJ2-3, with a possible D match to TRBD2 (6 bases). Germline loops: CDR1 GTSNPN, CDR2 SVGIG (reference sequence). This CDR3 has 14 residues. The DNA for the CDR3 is TGTGCCTGGAGTGACGCGGGACGCACCGATACGCAGTATTTT. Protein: CAWSDAGRTDTQYF. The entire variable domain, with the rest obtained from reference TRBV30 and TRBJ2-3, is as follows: SQTIHQWPATLVQPVGSPLSLECTVEGTSNPNLYWYRQAAGRGLQLLFYSVGIGQISSEVPQNLSASRPQDRQFILSSKKLLLSDSGFYLCAWSDAGRTDTQYFGPGTRLTVL.

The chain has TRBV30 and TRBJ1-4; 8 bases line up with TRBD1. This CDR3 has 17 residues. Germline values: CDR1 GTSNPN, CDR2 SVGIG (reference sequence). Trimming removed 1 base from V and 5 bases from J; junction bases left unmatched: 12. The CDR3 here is CAWSALSRDRKNEKLFF. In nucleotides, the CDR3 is TGTGCCTGGAGTGCCCTTTCCCGGGACAGGAAAAATGAAAAACTGTTTTTT.

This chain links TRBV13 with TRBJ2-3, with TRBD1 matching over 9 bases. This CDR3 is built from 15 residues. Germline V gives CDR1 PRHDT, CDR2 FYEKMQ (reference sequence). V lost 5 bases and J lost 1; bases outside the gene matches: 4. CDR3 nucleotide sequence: TGTGCCAGCAGCCTGGGACAGGGAGGCACAGATACGCAGTATTTT. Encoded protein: CASSLGQGGTDTQYF.

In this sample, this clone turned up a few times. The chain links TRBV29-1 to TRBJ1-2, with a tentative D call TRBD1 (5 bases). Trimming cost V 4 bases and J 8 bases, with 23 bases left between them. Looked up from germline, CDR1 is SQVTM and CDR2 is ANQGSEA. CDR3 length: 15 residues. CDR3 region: CSVGIRDSPGGGYTF. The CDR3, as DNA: TGCAGCGTTGGAATCCGGGACTCCCCCGGCGGGGGCTACACCTTC.

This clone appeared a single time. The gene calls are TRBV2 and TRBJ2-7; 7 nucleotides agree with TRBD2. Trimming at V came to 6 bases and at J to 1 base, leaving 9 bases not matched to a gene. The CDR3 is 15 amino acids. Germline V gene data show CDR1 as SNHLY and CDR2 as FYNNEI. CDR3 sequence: CASREASGESYEQYF. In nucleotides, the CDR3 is TGTGCCAGCAGAGAGGCGAGCGGGGAATCCTACGAGCAGTACTTC.

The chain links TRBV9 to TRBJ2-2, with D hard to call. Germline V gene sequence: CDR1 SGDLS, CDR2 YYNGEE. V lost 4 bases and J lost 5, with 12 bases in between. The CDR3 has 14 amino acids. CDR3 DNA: TGTGCCAGCAGCCCACCGGTAGGGACCGGGGAGCTGTTTTTT. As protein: CASSPPVGTGELFF.

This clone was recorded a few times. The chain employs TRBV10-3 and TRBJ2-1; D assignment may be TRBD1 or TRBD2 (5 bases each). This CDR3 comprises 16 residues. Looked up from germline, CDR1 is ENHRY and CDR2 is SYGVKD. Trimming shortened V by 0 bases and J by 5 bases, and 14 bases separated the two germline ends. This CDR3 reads CAISESGEIENNEQFF. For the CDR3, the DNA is TGTGCCATCAGTGAGTCGGGGGAGATAGAAAACAATGAGCAGTTCTTC.

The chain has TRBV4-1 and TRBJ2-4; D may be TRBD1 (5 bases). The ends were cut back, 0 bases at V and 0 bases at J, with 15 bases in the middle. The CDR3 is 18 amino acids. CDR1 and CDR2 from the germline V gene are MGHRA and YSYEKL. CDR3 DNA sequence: TGCGCCAGCAGCCAAGAAGGACCAGGGCGACTAGCCAAAAACATTCAGTACTTC. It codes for CASSQEGPGRLAKNIQYF.

This CDR3 is CASSWGLAVPSGANVLTF. CDR3 in DNA: TGCGCCAGCAGCTGGGGACTAGCGGTCCCCTCTGGGGCCAACGTCCTGACTTTC. The chain links TRBV5-1 to TRBJ2-6; 11 bases match TRBD2. This CDR3 region has 18 residues. V lost 3 bases and J lost 0; bases outside the gene matches: 5. Germline CDR1 and CDR2: SGHRS and YFSETQ.

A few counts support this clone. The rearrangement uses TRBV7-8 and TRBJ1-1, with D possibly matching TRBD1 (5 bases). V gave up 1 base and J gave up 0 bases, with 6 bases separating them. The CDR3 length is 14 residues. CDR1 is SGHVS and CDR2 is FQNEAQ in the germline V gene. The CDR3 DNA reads TGTGCCAGCAGCTTAGAGGGGTTGAACACTGAAGCTTTCTTT. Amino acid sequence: CASSLEGLNTEAFF.

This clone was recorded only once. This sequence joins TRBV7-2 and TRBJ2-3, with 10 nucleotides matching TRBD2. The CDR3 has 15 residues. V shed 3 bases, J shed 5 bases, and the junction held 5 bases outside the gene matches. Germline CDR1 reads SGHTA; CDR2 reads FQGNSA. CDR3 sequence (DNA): TGTGCCAGCAGCTTCAGCGGGGGGGCATTAGATACGCAGTATTTT. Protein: CASSFSGGALDTQYF. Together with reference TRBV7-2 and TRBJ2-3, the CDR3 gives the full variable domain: GAGVSQSPSNKVTEKGKDVELRCDPISGHTALYWYRQSLGQGLEFLIYFQGNSAPDKSGLPSDRFSAERTGGSVSTLTIQRTQQEDSAVYLCASSFSGGALDTQYFGPGTRLTVL.

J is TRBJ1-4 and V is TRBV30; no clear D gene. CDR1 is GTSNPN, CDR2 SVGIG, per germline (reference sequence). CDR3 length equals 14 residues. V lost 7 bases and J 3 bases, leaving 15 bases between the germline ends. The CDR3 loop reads CALLREAANEKLFF. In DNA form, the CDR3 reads TGTGCCTTGCTGAGGGAAGCGGCTAATGAAAAACTGTTTTTT. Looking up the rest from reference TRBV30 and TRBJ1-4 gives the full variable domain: SQTIHQWPATLVQPVGSPLSLECTVEGTSNPNLYWYRQAAGRGLQLLFYSVGIGQISSEVPQNLSASRPQDRQFILSSKKLLLSDSGFYLCALLREAANEKLFFGSGTQLSVL.

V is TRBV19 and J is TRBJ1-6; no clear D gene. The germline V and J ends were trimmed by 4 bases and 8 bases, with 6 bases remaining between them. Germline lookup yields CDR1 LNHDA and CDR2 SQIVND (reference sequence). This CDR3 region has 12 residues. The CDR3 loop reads CASSNVHSPLHF. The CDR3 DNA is TGTGCCAGTAGTAACGTGCATTCACCCCTCCACTTT.

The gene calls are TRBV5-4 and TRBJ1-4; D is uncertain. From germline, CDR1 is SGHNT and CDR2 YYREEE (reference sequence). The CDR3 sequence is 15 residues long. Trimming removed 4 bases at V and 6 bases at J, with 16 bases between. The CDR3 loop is CASSPGAPGYEKLFF. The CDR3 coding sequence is TGTGCCAGCAGCCCGGGAGCGCCGGGATATGAAAAACTGTTTTTT.

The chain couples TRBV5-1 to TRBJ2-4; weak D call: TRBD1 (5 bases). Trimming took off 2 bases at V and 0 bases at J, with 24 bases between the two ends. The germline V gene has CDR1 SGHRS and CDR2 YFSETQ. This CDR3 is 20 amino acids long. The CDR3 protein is CASSFFHRQGSNLAKNIQYF. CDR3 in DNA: TGCGCCAGCAGCTTTTTTCACCGGCAGGGATCTAATCTAGCCAAAAACATTCAGTACTTC.

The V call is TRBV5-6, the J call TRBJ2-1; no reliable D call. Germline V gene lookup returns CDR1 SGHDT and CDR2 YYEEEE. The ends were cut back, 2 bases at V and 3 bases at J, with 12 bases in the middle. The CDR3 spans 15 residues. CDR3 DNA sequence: TGTGCCAGCAGCTTCATCTGGGTAGACTACAATGAGCAGTTCTTC. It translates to CASSFIWVDYNEQFF.